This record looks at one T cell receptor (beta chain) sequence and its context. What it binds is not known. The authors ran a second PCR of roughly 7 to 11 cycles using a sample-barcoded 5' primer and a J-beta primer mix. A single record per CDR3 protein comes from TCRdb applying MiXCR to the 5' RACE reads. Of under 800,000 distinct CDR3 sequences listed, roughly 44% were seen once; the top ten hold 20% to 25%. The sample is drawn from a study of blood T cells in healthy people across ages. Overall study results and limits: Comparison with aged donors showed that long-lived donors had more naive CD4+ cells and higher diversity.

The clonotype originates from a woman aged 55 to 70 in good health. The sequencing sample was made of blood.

The CDR3: CASSVSRARDEQYF. The CDR3 DNA reads TGTGCCAGCAGCGTGTCAAGGGCCCGGGACGAGCAGTACTTC. J is TRBJ2-7 and V is TRBV9; unclear D gene. V lost 2 bases, J lost 5 bases, and 14 bases lay in between. From germline, CDR1 is SGDLS and CDR2 YYNGEE. The CDR3 is 14 residues long.